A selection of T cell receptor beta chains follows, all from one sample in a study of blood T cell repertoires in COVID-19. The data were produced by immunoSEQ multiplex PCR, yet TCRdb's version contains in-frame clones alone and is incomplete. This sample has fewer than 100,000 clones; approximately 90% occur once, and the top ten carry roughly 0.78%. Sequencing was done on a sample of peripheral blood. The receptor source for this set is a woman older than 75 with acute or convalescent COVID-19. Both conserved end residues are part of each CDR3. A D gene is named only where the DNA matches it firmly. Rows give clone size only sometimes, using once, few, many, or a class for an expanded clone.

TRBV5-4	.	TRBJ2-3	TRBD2	TGTGCCAGCAGCTCCATACTAGCGGGAGGCAGTACGCAGTATTTT	CASSSILAGGSTQYF
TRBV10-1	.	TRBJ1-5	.	TGCGCCAGCGGATGGACAACCGTTAATCAGCCCCAGCATTTT	CASGWTTVNQPQHF
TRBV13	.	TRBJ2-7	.	TGTGCCAGCAGCCCGCGGTCAGAGAGCTACGAGCAGTACTTC	CASSPRSESYEQYF
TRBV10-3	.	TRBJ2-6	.	TGTGCCATCAGTGGGGCAGACTCTGGGGCCAACGTCCTGACTTTC	CAISGADSGANVLTF
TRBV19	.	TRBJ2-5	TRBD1	TGTGCCAGTAGTCCGGACAGGGGCGGGGAGACCCAGTACTTC	CASSPDRGGETQYF
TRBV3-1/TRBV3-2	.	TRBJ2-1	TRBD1	TGTGCCAGCAGCCACAGACAGGGTAGGAATGAGCAGTTCTTC	CASSHRQGRNEQFF
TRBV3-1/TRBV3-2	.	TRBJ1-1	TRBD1	TGTGCCAGCAGCCAAGATCCGGGACAGGGTGCTACTGAAGCTTTCTTT	CASSQDPGQGATEAFF
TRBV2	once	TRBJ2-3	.	TGTGCCAGCCCTACGGGGGGCACAGATACGCAGTATTTT	CASPTGGTDTQYF
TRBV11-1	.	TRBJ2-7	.	TGTGCCAGCAGCTTAGTAGAGTACGAGCAGTACTTC	CASSLVEYEQYF
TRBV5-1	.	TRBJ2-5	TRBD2	TGCGCCAGCAGCTTTAGCGGGGGTAGGGAGACCCAGTACTTC	CASSFSGGRETQYF
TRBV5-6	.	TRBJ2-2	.	TGTGCCAGCAGCCCCGGACTAGGGGGAGGGACCGGGGAGCTGTTTTTT	CASSPGLGGGTGELFF
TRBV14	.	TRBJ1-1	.	TGTGCCAGCAGCCTCCACCCAGGGCCTGAAGCTTTCTTT	CASSLHPGPEAFF
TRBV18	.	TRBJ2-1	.	TGTGCCAGCTCACCCTCTGGCCGAAATGAGCAGTTCTTC	CASSPSGRNEQFF
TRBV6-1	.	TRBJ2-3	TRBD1	TGTGCCAGCAGTGAAGCCTTCACAGGGGGCGCCTCAGATACGCAGTATTTT	CASSEAFTGGASDTQYF
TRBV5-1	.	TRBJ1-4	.	TGCGCCAGCAGCGCCACTAGGGTAGGGGAAAAACTGTTTTTT	CASSATRVGEKLFF
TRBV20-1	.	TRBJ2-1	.	TGCAGTGCTAGAGCATTCGGTGAGCAGTTCTTC	CSARAFGEQFF
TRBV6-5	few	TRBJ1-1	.	TGTGCCAGCAGTTACTCGGCCAGGGGGAACACTGAAGCTTTCTTT	CASSYSARGNTEAFF
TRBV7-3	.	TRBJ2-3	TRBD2	TGTGCCAGCAGCGACCGTATAGCGGGAGCGGGCACAGATACGCAGTATTTT	CASSDRIAGAGTDTQYF
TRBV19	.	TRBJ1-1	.	TGTGCCAGCCCTCCGACGGGGGGAACTGAAGCTTTCTTT	CASPPTGGTEAFF
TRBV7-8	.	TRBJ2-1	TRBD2	TGTGCCAGCACCCTTAGCGGGGGGCAATACAATGAGCAGTTCTTC	CASTLSGGQYNEQFF
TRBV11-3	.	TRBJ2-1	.	TGTGCCAGCAGCCTCCCCAGGGGTGAGCAGTTCTTC	CASSLPRGEQFF
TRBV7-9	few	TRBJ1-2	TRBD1	TGTGCCAGCAGCTCCTTGACAGGGGGTTCTAGTGGCTACACCTTC	CASSSLTGGSSGYTF
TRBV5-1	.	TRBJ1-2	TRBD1	TGCGCCAGCAGCTTGACAGGGGAAGGCTATGGCTACACCTTC	CASSLTGEGYGYTF
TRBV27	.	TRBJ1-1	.	TGTGCCAGCAGATATAACAGGGCGATAGGGACTGAAGCTTTCTTT	CASRYNRAIGTEAFF
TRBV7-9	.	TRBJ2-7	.	TGTGCCAGCAGCCAATACACCGAGCAGTACTTC	CASSQYTEQYF
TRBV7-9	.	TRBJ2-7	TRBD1	TGTGCCAGCAGCTTAAGTGGGCAGGGGGCTCGCTCCTACGAGCAGTACTTC	CASSLSGQGARSYEQYF
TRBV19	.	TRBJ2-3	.	TGTGCCAGTAGTATCAACAGGGCAGATACGCAGTATTTT	CASSINRADTQYF
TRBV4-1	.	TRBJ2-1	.	TGCGCCAGCAGAAATTCTGACAGCTACAATGAGCAGTTCTTC	CASRNSDSYNEQFF
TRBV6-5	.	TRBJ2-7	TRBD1	TGTGCCAGCAGACTTCCGGGACAGCTCTACGAGCAGTACTTC	CASRLPGQLYEQYF
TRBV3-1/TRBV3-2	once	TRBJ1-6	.	TGTGCCAGCAGTCCTGCGGCCCTAGGATCACCCCTCCACTTT	CASSPAALGSPLHF
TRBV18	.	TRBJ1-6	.	TGTGCCAGCTCACCCTTCTATAATTCACCCCTCCACTTT	CASSPFYNSPLHF
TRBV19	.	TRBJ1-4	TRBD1	TGTGCCAGTAGCATGGGACAGCCGGGCAATGAAAAACTGTTTTTT	CASSMGQPGNEKLFF
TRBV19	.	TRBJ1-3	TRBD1	TGTGCCAGTAGTACTACGACAGGGGGTGCCTCTGGAAACACCATATATTTT	CASSTTTGGASGNTIYF
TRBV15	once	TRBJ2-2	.	TGTGCCACCAGCAGAGCCCCGGTTGGGCCTGCCGGGGAGCTGTTTTTT	CATSRAPVGPAGELFF
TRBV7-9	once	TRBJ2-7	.	TGTGCCAGCAGCCCCGGGGACACCGAAAACGAGCAGTACTTC	CASSPGDTENEQYF
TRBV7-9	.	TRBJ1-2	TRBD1	TGTGCCAGCAGCTTAGGACAGGGTTTGGGAATAGCTTACGGCTACACCTTC	CASSLGQGLGIAYGYTF
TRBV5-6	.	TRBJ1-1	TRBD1	TGTGCCAGCAGCTTGGTTGGACAGGGGCGGGACACTGAAGCTTTCTTT	CASSLVGQGRDTEAFF
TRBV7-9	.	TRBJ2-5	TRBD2	TGTGCCAGCAGCCAGCGGACTAGCAGGGGGACCCAGTACTTC	CASSQRTSRGTQYF
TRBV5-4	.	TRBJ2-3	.	TGTGCCAGCAGCACCGGGATAACGGACCCAGATACGCAGTATTTT	CASSTGITDPDTQYF
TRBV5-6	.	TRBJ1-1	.	TGTGCCAGCAGCTTGGAAGTCGAGGCCAGAAGGTCTGAAGCTTTCTTT	CASSLEVEARRSEAFF
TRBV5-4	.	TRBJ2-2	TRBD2	TGTGCCAGCAGCCGGACTAGCGGGAGAGTCACCGGGGAGCTGTTTTTT	CASSRTSGRVTGELFF
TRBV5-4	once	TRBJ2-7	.	TGTGCCAGCAGCTTACCAGGCGCGGAGGCCTACGAGCAGTACTTC	CASSLPGAEAYEQYF
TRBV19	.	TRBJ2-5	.	TGTGCCAGTAGCACGATCGCTAATCAAGAGACCCAGTACTTC	CASSTIANQETQYF
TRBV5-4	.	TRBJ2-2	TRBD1	TGTGCCAGCAGCCCCAGGGGGCACCTAAACACCGGGGAGCTGTTTTTT	CASSPRGHLNTGELFF
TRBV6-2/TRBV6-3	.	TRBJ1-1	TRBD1	TGTGCCAGCAGTTTTCAGGGGGCCACTGAAGCTTTCTTT	CASSFQGATEAFF
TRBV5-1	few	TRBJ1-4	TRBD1	TGCGCCAGCAGCCCTGGACAGGGACCGAATGAAAAACTGTTTTTT	CASSPGQGPNEKLFF
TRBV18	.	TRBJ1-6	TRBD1	TGTGCCAGCTCACCCTCACAGGGGTCGACCTATAATTCACCCCTCCACTTT	CASSPSQGSTYNSPLHF
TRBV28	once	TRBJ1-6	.	TGTGCCAGCAGTTCTAATACGCTCCTCCACTTT	CASSSNTLLHF
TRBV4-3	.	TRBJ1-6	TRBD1	TGCGCCAGCAGCCAAGAAGGGGGACAGGGGGGCTGGCCCCTCCACTTT	CASSQEGGQGGWPLHF
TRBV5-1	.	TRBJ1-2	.	TGCGCCAGCCACCCCGGGGAGGCCTATGGCTACACCTTC	CASHPGEAYGYTF
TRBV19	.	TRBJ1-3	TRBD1	TGTGCCAGTAGTAGAGAGCCGGGACAGGGTGGAAACACCATATATTTT	CASSREPGQGGNTIYF
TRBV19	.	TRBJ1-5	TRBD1	TGTGCCAGTAGGGGACAGGGGGGCCCCTATAGCAATCAGCCCCAGCATTTT	CASRGQGGPYSNQPQHF
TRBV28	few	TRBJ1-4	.	TGTGCCAGCAGTCGCCCCCAGGGGCCCGAGTTTTTT	CASSRPQGPEFF